A selection of T cell receptor beta chains follows, all from one sample in a study of OX40 agonist ivuxolimab in advanced cancers. Sequencing was performed with immunoSEQ multiplex PCR; in TCRdb, only in-frame clones are kept and a portion is missing. The data contain some 5,600 clones, around 71% of them singletons. Sequencing was performed on CD4+ or CD8+ T cells sorted from blood, taken in a trial of the OX40 agonist ivuxolimab. These receptors were collected from an adult with an advanced solid tumor such as melanoma, head and neck, liver or kidney cancer. Each CDR3 is given with its conserved first and last residue. A D gene is named only where the DNA matches it firmly. A clone size is listed for some rows: how often the clone was seen (once, few, many), or a class if it is expanded.

d_gene: .
abundance: .
j_gene: TRBJ2-1
v_gene: TRBV19
len: 14
CDR3nt: TGTGCCAGTACCGGGAAGTCTCCGGACAATGAGCAGTTCTTC
CDR3aa: CASTGKSPDNEQFF

d_gene: .
abundance: once
j_gene: TRBJ1-2
v_gene: TRBV9
len: 12
CDR3nt: TGTGCCAGCAGCGTCGGGGCTCGGGGCTACACCTTC
CDR3aa: CASSVGARGYTF

d_gene: .
abundance: .
j_gene: TRBJ1-1
v_gene: TRBV6-6
len: 11
CDR3nt: TGTGCCAGCCTGGGGGGCACTGAAGCTTTCTTT
CDR3aa: CASLGGTEAFF

d_gene: TRBD1
abundance: .
j_gene: TRBJ1-3
v_gene: TRBV6-1
len: 15
CDR3nt: TGTGCCAGCAGTGAGTCTAGGGGGCATGGAAACACCATATATTTT
CDR3aa: CASSESRGHGNTIYF

d_gene: .
abundance: .
j_gene: TRBJ2-1
v_gene: TRBV7-6
len: 15
CDR3nt: TGTGCCAGCAGCCTTTCGTGGAGAAGGGGCGATGAGCAGTTCTTC
CDR3aa: CASSLSWRRGDEQFF

d_gene: .
abundance: once
j_gene: TRBJ1-1
v_gene: TRBV27
len: 14
CDR3nt: TGTGCCAGCAGTTTAAGAGAGGGGGGGACTGAAGCTTTCTTT
CDR3aa: CASSLREGGTEAFF

d_gene: .
abundance: .
j_gene: TRBJ1-1
v_gene: TRBV6-4
len: 13
CDR3nt: TGTGCCAGCAACACCGACTCGAACACTGAAGCTTTCTTT
CDR3aa: CASNTDSNTEAFF

d_gene: .
abundance: .
j_gene: TRBJ1-4
v_gene: TRBV6-5
len: 14
CDR3nt: TGTGCCAGCAAAACGGGGGGGAGAGATGAAAAACTGTTTTTT
CDR3aa: CASKTGGRDEKLFF

d_gene: .
abundance: once
j_gene: TRBJ2-1
v_gene: TRBV5-6
len: 18
CDR3nt: TGTGCCAGCAGTTCAGTAGGCGGGGTGCTGTTCTCCTACAATGAGCAGTTCTTC
CDR3aa: CASSSVGGVLFSYNEQFF

d_gene: .
abundance: .
j_gene: TRBJ1-1
v_gene: TRBV28
len: 13
CDR3nt: TGTGCCAGCAACACAGATCTATACTCAGAAGCTTTCTTT
CDR3aa: CASNTDLYSEAFF

d_gene: .
abundance: once
j_gene: TRBJ2-3
v_gene: TRBV14
len: 13
CDR3nt: TGTGCCAGCAGCCAAGAAATATCCGATACGCAGTATTTT
CDR3aa: CASSQEISDTQYF

d_gene: .
abundance: few
j_gene: TRBJ2-2
v_gene: TRBV4-1
len: 11
CDR3nt: TGCGCCAGCCAATTAGGCGGGGAGCTGTTTTTT
CDR3aa: CASQLGGELFF